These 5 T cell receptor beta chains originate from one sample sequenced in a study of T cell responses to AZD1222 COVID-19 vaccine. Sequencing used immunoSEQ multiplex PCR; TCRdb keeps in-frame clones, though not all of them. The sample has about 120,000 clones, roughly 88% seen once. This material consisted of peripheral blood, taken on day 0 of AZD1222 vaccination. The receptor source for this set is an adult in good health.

The DNA of the CDR3 is TGTGCCAGTAGTCTTGGGCGGGAGGGACCCCTCCACTTT. Protein: CASSLGREGPLHF. The J gene is TRBJ1-6, the V gene TRBV19; D remains ambiguous. V was clipped by 5 bases and J by 12 bases, with 14 bases between them. CDR3 size: 13 residues. Germline-derived CDR1 and CDR2 are LNHDA and SQIVND (reference sequence).

DNA of the CDR3: TGTGCCAGTAGTTCACAGGGTTATCAGCCCCAGCATTTT. Its translation: CASSSQGYQPQHF. The V call is TRBV19, the J call TRBJ1-5; D may be TRBD1 (6 bases). CDR1 LNHDA and CDR2 SQIVND come from the germline V gene (reference sequence). V shed 5 bases and J shed 5 bases, with 10 bases lying between them. This CDR3 comprises 13 residues.

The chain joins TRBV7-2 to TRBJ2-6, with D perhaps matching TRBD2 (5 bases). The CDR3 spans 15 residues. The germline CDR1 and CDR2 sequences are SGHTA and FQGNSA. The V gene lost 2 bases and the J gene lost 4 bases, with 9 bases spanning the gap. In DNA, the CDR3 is TGTGCCAGCAGCTTACTGAGCGGAGGGGCCAACGTCCTGACTTTC. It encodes CASSLLSGGANVLTF.

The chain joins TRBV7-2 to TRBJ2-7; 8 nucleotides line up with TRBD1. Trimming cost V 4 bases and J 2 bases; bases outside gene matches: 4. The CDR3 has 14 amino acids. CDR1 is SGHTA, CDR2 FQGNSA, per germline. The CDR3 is CASSSGTGPYEQYF. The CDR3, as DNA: TGTGCCAGCAGCTCCGGGACAGGACCCTACGAGCAGTACTTC.

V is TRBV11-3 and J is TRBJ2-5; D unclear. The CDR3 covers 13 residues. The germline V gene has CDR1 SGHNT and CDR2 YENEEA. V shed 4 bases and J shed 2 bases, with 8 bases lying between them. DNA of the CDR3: TGTGCCAGCAGCTCGCGTGGGCAAGAGACCCAGTACTTC. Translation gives CASSSRGQETQYF.